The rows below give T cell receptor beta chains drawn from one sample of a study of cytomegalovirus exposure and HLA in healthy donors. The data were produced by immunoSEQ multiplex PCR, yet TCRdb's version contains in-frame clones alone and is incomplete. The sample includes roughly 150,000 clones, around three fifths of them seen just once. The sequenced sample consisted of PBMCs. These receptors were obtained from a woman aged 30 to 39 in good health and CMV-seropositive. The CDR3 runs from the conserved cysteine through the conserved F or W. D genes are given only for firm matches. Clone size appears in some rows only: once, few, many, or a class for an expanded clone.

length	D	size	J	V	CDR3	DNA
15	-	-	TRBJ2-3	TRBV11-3	CASSLESGSTDTQYF	TGTGCCAGCAGCTTAGAATCCGGTAGCACAGATACGCAGTATTTT
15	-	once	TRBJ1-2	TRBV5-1	CASSLDGGSGIGYTF	TGCGCCAGCAGCCTGGACGGGGGATCGGGTATAGGCTACACCTTC
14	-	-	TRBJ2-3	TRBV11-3	CASSLTGFTDTQYF	TGTGCCAGCAGCTTGACAGGCTTCACAGATACGCAGTATTTT
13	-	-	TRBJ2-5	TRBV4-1	CASSLGTEETQYF	TGCGCCAGCAGCCTAGGAACAGAAGAGACCCAGTACTTC
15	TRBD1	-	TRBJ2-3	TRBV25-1	CASRGQGYFSDTQYF	TGTGCCAGCAGAGGACAGGGGTATTTTTCGGATACGCAGTATTTT
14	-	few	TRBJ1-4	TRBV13	CASSFRQENEKLFF	TGTGCCAGCAGTTTCAGACAGGAAAATGAAAAACTGTTTTTT
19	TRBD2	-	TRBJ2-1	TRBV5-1	CASSPSGTSGRPVYNEQFF	TGCGCCAGCAGCCCCTCTGGGACTAGCGGGAGACCGGTTTACAATGAGCAGTTCTTC
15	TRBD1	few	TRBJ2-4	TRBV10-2	CASSVRGYEGDIQYF	TGCGCCAGCAGCGTCAGGGGGTATGAGGGGGACATTCAGTACTTC
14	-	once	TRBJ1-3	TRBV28	CASSNSYSGNTIYF	TGTGCCAGCAGTAACTCGTACTCTGGAAACACCATATATTTT
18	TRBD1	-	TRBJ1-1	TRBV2	CASSPIQGTRGLNTEAFF	TGTGCCAGCAGTCCAATACAGGGGACCCGAGGATTGAACACTGAAGCTTTCTTT
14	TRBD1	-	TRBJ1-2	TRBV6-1	CASSVTGEGYGYTF	TGTGCCAGCAGTGTTACAGGGGAAGGCTATGGCTACACCTTC
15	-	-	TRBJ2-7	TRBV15	CATSRYRDISYEQYF	TGTGCCACCAGCAGATACCGGGATATTTCCTACGAGCAGTACTTC
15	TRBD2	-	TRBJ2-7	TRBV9	CASSVVSGASYEQYF	TGTGCCAGCAGCGTAGTCAGCGGGGCATCCTACGAGCAGTACTTC
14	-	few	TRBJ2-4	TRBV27	CASSSNREGNIQYF	TGTGCCAGCAGTTCCAACAGGGAGGGGAACATTCAGTACTTC
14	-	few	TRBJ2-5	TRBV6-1	CASTPGTSKETQYF	TGTGCCAGCACGCCCGGGACATCCAAAGAGACCCAGTACTTC
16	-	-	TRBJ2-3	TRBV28	CASSGLEARDTDTQYF	TGTGCCAGCAGTGGGTTAGAGGCCAGGGACACAGATACGCAGTATTTT
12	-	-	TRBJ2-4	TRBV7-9	CASSYARDIQYF	TGTGCCAGCAGCTACGCCAGGGACATTCAGTACTTC
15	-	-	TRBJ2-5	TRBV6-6	CASSYGRGTMETQYF	TGTGCCAGCAGTTACGGTCGGGGGACCATGGAGACCCAGTACTTC
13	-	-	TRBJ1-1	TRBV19	CASSPPGVTEAFF	TGTGCCAGTAGTCCCCCAGGGGTCACTGAAGCTTTCTTT
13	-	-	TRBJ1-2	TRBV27	CASSEGGRGGYTF	TGTGCCAGCAGTGAAGGAGGGCGGGGGGGCTACACCTTC
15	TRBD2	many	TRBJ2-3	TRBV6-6	CASRLAGGNTDTQYF	TGTGCCAGCAGACTAGCGGGGGGGAACACAGATACGCAGTATTTT
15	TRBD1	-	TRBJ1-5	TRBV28	CASMEQGFGNQPQHF	TGTGCCAGCATGGAACAGGGGTTTGGCAATCAGCCCCAGCATTTT
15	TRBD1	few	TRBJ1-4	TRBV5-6	CASSPADRWDGKLFF	TGTGCCAGCAGCCCTGCGGACAGGTGGGATGGGAAACTGTTTTTT
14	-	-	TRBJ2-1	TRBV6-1	CASSEIGGEVEQFF	TGTGCCAGCAGTGAAATTGGGGGCGAGGTTGAGCAGTTCTTC
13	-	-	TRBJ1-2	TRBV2	CASPQTGLYGYTF	TGTGCCAGCCCACAGACGGGGTTGTATGGCTACACCTTC
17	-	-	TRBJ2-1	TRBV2	CASSDGSLAISYNEQFF	TGTGCCAGCAGTGATGGATCATTAGCGATCTCCTACAATGAGCAGTTCTTC
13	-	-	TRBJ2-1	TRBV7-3	CASSPAGLNEQFF	TGTGCCAGCAGCCCCGCTGGCCTCAATGAGCAGTTCTTC
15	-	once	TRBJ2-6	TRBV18	CASSSGVSGANVLTF	TGTGCCAGCTCATCGGGAGTCTCTGGGGCCAACGTCCTGACTTTC
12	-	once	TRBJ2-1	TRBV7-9	CASNSEANEQFF	TGTGCCAGCAATTCCGAGGCCAATGAGCAGTTCTTC
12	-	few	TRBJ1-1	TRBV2	CASRPSDSEAFF	TGTGCCAGCAGACCCTCGGACAGTGAAGCTTTCTTT
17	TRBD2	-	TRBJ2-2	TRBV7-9	CASSALAGSRGTGELFF	TGTGCCAGCAGCGCATTAGCGGGGTCCCGAGGCACCGGGGAGCTGTTTTTT
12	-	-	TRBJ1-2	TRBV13	CASSSYQVGYTF	TGTGCCAGCAGCTCTTATCAGGTTGGCTACACCTTC
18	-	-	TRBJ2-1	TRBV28	CASSWASSGVAFVNEQFF	TGTGCCAGCAGCTGGGCGTCCTCGGGAGTTGCGTTTGTCAATGAGCAGTTCTTC
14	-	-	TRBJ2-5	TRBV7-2	CASSSRAYWETQYF	TGTGCCAGCAGCTCGAGGGCCTACTGGGAGACCCAGTACTTC
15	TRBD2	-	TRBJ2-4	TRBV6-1	CASSSSGRVQNIQYF	TGTGCCAGCAGTAGTAGCGGGAGGGTCCAAAACATTCAGTACTTC
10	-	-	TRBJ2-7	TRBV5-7	CASNPYEQYF	TGTGCCAGCAATCCCTACGAGCAGTACTTC
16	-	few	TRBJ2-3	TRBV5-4	CASSSLQILRTDTQYF	TGTGCCAGCAGCTCCCTACAGATCCTACGCACAGATACGCAGTATTTT
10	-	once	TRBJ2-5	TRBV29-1	CSAEKETQYF	TGCAGCGCCGAGAAAGAGACCCAGTACTTC
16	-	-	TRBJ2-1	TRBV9	CASSIPSSGSYNEQFF	TGTGCCAGCAGCATCCCGTCGTCGGGATCCTACAATGAGCAGTTCTTC
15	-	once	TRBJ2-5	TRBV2	CASTLGGLLGETQYF	TGTGCCAGCACCCTTGGGGGCCTCCTAGGGGAGACCCAGTACTTC
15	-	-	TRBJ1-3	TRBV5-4	CASSPESHSGNTIYF	TGTGCCAGCAGCCCGGAGTCGCACTCTGGAAACACCATATATTTT
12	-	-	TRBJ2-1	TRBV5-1	CASSPGVGEQFF	TGCGCCAGCAGCCCAGGGGTAGGCGAGCAGTTCTTC
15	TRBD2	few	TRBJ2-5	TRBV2	CASSEAGYAGGTQYF	TGTGCCAGCAGTGAGGCAGGGTACGCGGGAGGGACCCAGTACTTC
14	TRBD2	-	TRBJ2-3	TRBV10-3	CAISAGGVADTQYF	TGTGCCATCAGTGCGGGGGGGGTAGCAGATACGCAGTATTTT
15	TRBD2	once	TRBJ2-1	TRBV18	CASSPPSGGRNEQFF	TGTGCCAGCTCACCACCAAGCGGGGGGAGAAATGAGCAGTTCTTC
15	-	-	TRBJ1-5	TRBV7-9	CASSLVGGLDQPQHF	TGTGCCAGCAGCTTAGTCGGCGGGCTCGATCAGCCCCAGCATTTT
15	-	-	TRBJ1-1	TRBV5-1	CASSLWGGANTEAFF	TGCGCCAGCAGCTTGTGGGGGGGAGCGAACACTGAAGCTTTCTTT
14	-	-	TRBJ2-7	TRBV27	CASSFKRPTYEQYF	TGTGCCAGCAGTTTCAAGCGGCCAACCTACGAGCAGTACTTC
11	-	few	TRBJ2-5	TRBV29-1	CSVEVGKTQYF	TGCAGCGTTGAAGTGGGCAAGACCCAGTACTTC
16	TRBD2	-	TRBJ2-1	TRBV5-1	CASSPGSGRAPNEQFF	TGCGCCAGCAGCCCGGGTAGCGGGAGGGCCCCCAATGAGCAGTTCTTC
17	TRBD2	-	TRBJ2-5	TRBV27	CASSLDSGTSGQETQYF	TGTGCCAGCAGCTTAGACTCCGGGACTAGCGGCCAAGAGACCCAGTACTTC
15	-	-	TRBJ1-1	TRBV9	CASSRSGGKGTEAFF	TGTGCCAGCAGCCGGTCCGGGGGGAAGGGAACTGAAGCTTTCTTT
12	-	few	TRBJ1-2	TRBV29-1	CSVVAPPRGYTF	TGCAGCGTTGTGGCCCCCCCCAGGGGCTACACCTTC
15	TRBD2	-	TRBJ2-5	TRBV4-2	CASSQGTSGRETQYF	TGTGCCAGCAGCCAGGGGACTAGCGGGAGGGAGACCCAGTACTTC
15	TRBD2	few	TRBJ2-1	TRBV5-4	CASSEGLAGRNEQFF	TGTGCCAGCAGCGAGGGACTAGCGGGAAGGAATGAGCAGTTCTTC